This T cell receptor (beta chain) appears in the sequencing data of a study of blood T cell repertoires in COVID-19. Sequencing used immunoSEQ multiplex PCR; TCRdb keeps in-frame clones, though not all of them. The sample lists 250,000 or so clones, about 80% occurring once. The receptor was isolated from a woman in her forties who had been exposed to COVID-19. The sequenced material came from PBMCs or T cells enriched from blood (not recorded which).

The CDR3 reads CASSQEGSGRNEQYF. CDR3 sequence (DNA): TGTGCCAGCAGCCAAGAGGGTAGCGGGAGGAACGAGCAGTACTTC. The chain recombines TRBV3-1 (or the pseudogene TRBV3-2) with TRBJ2-7; 10 bases align to TRBD2. Unmatched junction bases numbered 4, after V lost 0 bases and J lost 5 bases. Germline values: CDR1 LGHDT, CDR2 YNNKEL (reference sequence). This CDR3 contains 15 residues.